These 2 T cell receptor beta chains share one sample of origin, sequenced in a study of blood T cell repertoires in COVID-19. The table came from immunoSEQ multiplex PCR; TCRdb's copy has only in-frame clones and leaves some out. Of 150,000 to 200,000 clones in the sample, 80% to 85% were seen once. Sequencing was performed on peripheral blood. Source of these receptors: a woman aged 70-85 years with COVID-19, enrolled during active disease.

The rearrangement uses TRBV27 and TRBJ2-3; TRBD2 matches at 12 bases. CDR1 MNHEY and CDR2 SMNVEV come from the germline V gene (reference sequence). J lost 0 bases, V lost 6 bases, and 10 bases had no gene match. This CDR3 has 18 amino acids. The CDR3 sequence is CASSHRTSGTFSTDTQYF. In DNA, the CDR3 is TGTGCCAGCAGCCATCGGACTAGCGGGACCTTTAGCACAGATACGCAGTATTTT.

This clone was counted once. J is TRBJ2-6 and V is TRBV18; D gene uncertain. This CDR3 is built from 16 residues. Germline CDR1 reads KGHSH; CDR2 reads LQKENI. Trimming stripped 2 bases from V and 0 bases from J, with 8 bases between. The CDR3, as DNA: TGTGCCAGCTCACCAGTGGCTTACTCTGGGGCCAACGTCCTGACTTTC. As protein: CASSPVAYSGANVLTF.